This T cell receptor beta chain was found in a study of blood T cell repertoires in COVID-19. Study summary: Both acute and convalescent COVID-19 samples were obtained from the United States, Italy and Spain.

Per the study methods: Amplifying reference gene primers gave estimates of nucleated cell counts. Using immunoSEQ multiplex PCR, the repertoire was profiled, and TCRdb retains in-frame clones only, with some absent. The V and J calls and clone size were taken over from that table, and D and trimming were inferred from the DNA. The sample carries approximately 93,000 clones, around two thirds recorded once. Followed over time, Seattle patients had been enrolled while infection was active. V lost 0 bases and J lost 2, with 7 bases in between. The CDR3 runs to 14 residues. Germline values: CDR1 MNHEY, CDR2 SMNVEV (reference sequence).

The origin of this receptor is a man between 65 and 85 years old with COVID-19, enrolled during active disease. The sample comprised peripheral blood. This sequence joins TRBV27 and TRBJ1-1, with D uncertain. Here the CDR3 DNA reads TGTGCCAGCAGTTTATCCCCTCGTAACACTGAAGCTTTCTTT. Translating it yields CASSLSPRNTEAFF.